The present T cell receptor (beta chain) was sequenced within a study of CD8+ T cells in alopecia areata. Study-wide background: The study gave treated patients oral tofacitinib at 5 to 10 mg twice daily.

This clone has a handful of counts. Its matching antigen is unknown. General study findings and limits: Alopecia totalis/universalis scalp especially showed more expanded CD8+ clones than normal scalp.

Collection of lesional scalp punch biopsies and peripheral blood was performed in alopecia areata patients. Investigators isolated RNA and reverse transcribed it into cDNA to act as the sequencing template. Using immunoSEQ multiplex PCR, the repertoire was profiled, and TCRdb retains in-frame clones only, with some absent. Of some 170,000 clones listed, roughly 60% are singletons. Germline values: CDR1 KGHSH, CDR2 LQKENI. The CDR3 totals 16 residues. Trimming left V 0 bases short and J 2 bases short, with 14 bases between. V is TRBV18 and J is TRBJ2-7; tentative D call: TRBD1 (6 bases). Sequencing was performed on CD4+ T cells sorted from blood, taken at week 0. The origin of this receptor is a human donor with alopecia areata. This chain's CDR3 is CASSPPLAGVTYEQYF. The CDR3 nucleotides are TGTGCCAGCTCACCACCCCTTGCAGGGGTCACCTACGAGCAGTACTTC.